The 22 T cell receptor beta chains below come from one sample, sequenced in a study of spatial heterogeneity in lung cancer. Study-level results: How many expanded intratumoral alpha and beta TCRs were present tracked the tumor mutation count, which was a count of nonsynonymous mutations.

TCRdb analysed the 5' RACE reads with MiXCR anew, one entry per CDR3 protein. The repertoire consists of 3,000 to 4,000 distinct CDR3 sequences, with 5.5% to 8.5% occurring once and the leading ten covering roughly 20%. These TCRs' antigens remain unknown. Time point reported: sample taken at primary tumor resection. Sequenced material: lung tumor tissue, taken at surgery. The receptors were sampled from a male donor with early-stage non-small cell lung cancer.

This clonotype was recorded at least ten times. Because the library targeted alpha chains, this beta chain is an off-target read whose size means little. V usage is TRBV29-1 and J usage is TRBJ2-3; the D is unclear. V was cut by 3 bases and J by 0 bases, with 19 bases left in between. The CDR3 totals 17 residues. CDR1 and CDR2 from the germline V gene are SQVTM and ANQGSEA. For the CDR3, the DNA is TGCAGCGTTGACCGAGGCGGATTGTTCTCTAGCACAGATACGCAGTATTTT. Translated, it gives CSVDRGGLFSSTDTQYF.

In its sample, this clonotype ranks as medium-sized. This beta chain lies outside the target of a library built for alpha chains; its clone size means little. The chain uses TRBV30 and TRBJ2-3; the match to TRBD2 covers 8 bases. CDR1 is GTSNPN and CDR2 is SVGIG in the germline V gene (reference sequence). The CDR3 is made up of 15 amino acids. J lost 4 bases, V lost 3 bases, and 9 bases had no gene match. The CDR3 DNA reads as TGTGCCTGGAGCCCGGGACTAGGGAATTCAGATACGCAGTATTTT. This translates into CAWSPGLGNSDTQYF. Drawing the rest from reference TRBV30 and TRBJ2-3, the complete variable domain is SQTIHQWPATLVQPVGSPLSLECTVEGTSNPNLYWYRQAAGRGLQLLFYSVGIGQISSEVPQNLSASRPQDRQFILSSKKLLLSDSGFYLCAWSPGLGNSDTQYFGPGTRLTVL.

This clonotype is labeled medium-sized. A library prepared for alpha chains yielded this beta chain as an off-target read; its size is of little meaning. The J gene is TRBJ2-1, the V gene TRBV19; D call uncertain. This CDR3 contains 15 residues. Deletions cut 5 bases from V and 8 bases from J, with 19 bases between. From germline, CDR1 is LNHDA and CDR2 SQIVND (reference sequence). The CDR3 region is CASSPSRSVGDEQFF. Written as DNA, the CDR3 is TGTGCCAGTAGTCCTTCCCGTTCTGTAGGCGATGAGCAGTTCTTC.

In regard to this clonotype: This beta chain is off target for a library built for alpha chains, so its abundance means little. The V gene is TRBV7-2, the J gene TRBJ1-3; no definite D call. V shed 1 base and J shed 6 bases, with 1 base lying between them. There are 11 residues in the CDR3. Germline CDR1 is SGHTA and CDR2 is FQGNSA. The CDR3 coding sequence is TGTGCCAGCAGCTTAGAAAACACCATATATTTT. This sequence encodes CASSLENTIYF.

Sample share makes this clonotype medium-sized. Because the library targeted alpha chains, this beta chain is an off-target read whose size means little. The V call is TRBV15, the J call TRBJ2-3; tentative D call: TRBD1 (6 bases). The CDR3 contains 15 residues. Trimming stripped 5 bases from V and 2 bases from J, with 14 bases between. The germline V gene encodes CDR1 LNHNV and CDR2 YYDKDF (reference sequence). CDR3 in amino acids: CATSGDTGFTDTQYF. CDR3 in DNA: TGTGCCACCAGCGGCGATACAGGGTTCACAGATACGCAGTATTTT.

This clonotype is labeled as medium-sized (0.01 to 0.1%). In a library made to pick up alpha chains, this beta chain is a stray read with a size that means little. This chain joins TRBV6-5 and TRBJ1-6; 8 positions agree with TRBD1. The CDR3 runs to 15 residues. Germline assignment: CDR1 MNHEY and CDR2 SVGAGI. V shed 5 bases, J shed 7 bases, and the junction held 7 bases outside the gene matches. The CDR3 sequence is CASSADRGENSPLHF. In nucleotides, the CDR3 is TGTGCCAGCAGTGCAGACAGGGGTGAAAATTCACCCCTCCACTTT.

Notes on this clonotype: This beta chain is an off-target read within a library intended for alpha chains, so its frequency means little. The chain joins TRBV20-1 to TRBJ2-1; 8 bases map to TRBD1. The ends lost 6 bases at V and 7 bases at J; junction bases unmatched: 5. CDR1 is DFQATT and CDR2 is SNEGSKA in the germline V gene (reference sequence). The CDR3 spans 12 residues. CDR3 sequence (DNA): TGCAGTGCCAGGACAGGGAGGAATGAGCAGTTCTTC. Its translation: CSARTGRNEQFF.

This clonotype ranks as medium-sized. Found in a library prepared for alpha chains, this beta chain is an off-target read, and its abundance has little meaning. V is TRBV29-1 and J is TRBJ2-2, with 9 bases that match TRBD2. CDR1 and CDR2 from the germline V gene are SQVTM and ANQGSEA. After removal of 1 base from V and 4 bases from J, the junction contained 4 bases not matched to a gene. The length of the CDR3 is 15 residues. The CDR3 bases are TGCAGCGTTGAAGGGGGTAGCGGGGGCACCGGGGAGCTGTTTTTT. This translates into CSVEGGSGGTGELFF.

Sample share makes this clonotype medium-sized (0.01 to 0.1%). The library was prepared for alpha chains; this beta chain is a stray read, so its frequency means little. The chain uses TRBV7-9 and TRBJ1-1; D is perhaps TRBD1 (5 bases). Trimming stripped 5 bases from V and 5 bases from J, with 15 bases between. Germline V gene sequence: CDR1 SEHNR, CDR2 FQNEAQ (reference sequence). This CDR3 region has 14 residues. The chain's CDR3 is CASSIETRATEAFF. The CDR3 DNA reads TGTGCCAGCAGCATCGAGACCAGGGCTACTGAAGCTTTCTTT.

Relative to its sample, this clonotype is medium-sized. This beta chain is a stray read from a library made for alpha chains; its abundance is not meaningful. This sequence joins TRBV11-3 and TRBJ1-1, with D perhaps TRBD1 (5 bases). The CDR3 runs 15 residues. Per the germline V gene, CDR1 is SGHNT and CDR2 is YENEEA. V was pared by 1 base and J by 2 bases, with 11 bases between. The CDR3 nucleotides are TGTGCCAGCAGCTTAGGGTCCGACAGTAACACTGAAGCTTTCTTT. The encoded protein is CASSLGSDSNTEAFF. The full variable domain, rest sourced from reference TRBV11-3 and TRBJ1-1, is EAGVVQSPRYKIIEKKQPVAFWCNPISGHNTLYWYLQNLGQGPELLIRYENEEAVDDSQLPKDRFSAERLKGVDSTLKIQPAELGDSAVYLCASSLGSDSNTEAFFGQGTRLTVV.

This clonotype is labeled as medium-sized. Because the library targeted alpha chains, this beta chain is an off-target read whose size means little. The chain employs TRBV9 and TRBJ1-3, with D perhaps TRBD1 (6 bases). Germline V gene sequence: CDR1 SGDLS, CDR2 YYNGEE. V lost 0 bases to trimming and J lost 2 bases, with 12 bases between them. The CDR3 has 16 residues. CDR3 nucleotides: TGTGCCAGCAGCGTAGACGGGGGGGCCGCTGGAAACACCATATATTTT. As protein: CASSVDGGAAGNTIYF.

This clonotype has more than one count but fewer than ten. The library was prepared for alpha chains; this beta chain is a stray read, so its frequency means little. The J gene is TRBJ1-5, the V gene TRBV19; 7 bases are a match to TRBD1. Looked up from germline, CDR1 is LNHDA and CDR2 is SQIVND (reference sequence). The CDR3 is 15 amino acids. The trim removed 4 bases at V and 4 bases at J, leaving 7 bases unmatched. CDR3: CASSNWDSTNQPQHF. CDR3 coding DNA: TGTGCCAGTAGTAATTGGGACAGCACGAATCAGCCCCAGCATTTT.

In its sample, this clonotype was seen many times. This beta chain is a stray sequence in a library constructed for alpha chains; its clone size is not meaningful. This chain connects TRBV30 to TRBJ2-2, with 7 bases lining up with TRBD1. There are 14 residues in the CDR3. Looked up from germline, CDR1 is GTSNPN and CDR2 is SVGIG (reference sequence). With 3 bases clipped from V and 3 bases from J, the junction kept 4 bases outside the gene matches. The CDR3 spells CAWRGDSYTGELFF. The CDR3 DNA follows: TGTGCCTGGAGAGGGGACAGTTACACCGGGGAGCTGTTTTTT.

There are many counts of this clonotype. This beta chain is a stray sequence in a library constructed for alpha chains; its clone size is not meaningful. The chain is built from TRBV4-1 and TRBJ2-2, with 9 bases fitting TRBD2. The CDR3 has 17 residues. The V gene end was trimmed by 1 base and the J gene end by 4 bases; junction bases not matched to a gene: 7. Germline assignment: CDR1 MGHRA and CDR2 YSYEKL. Written as DNA, the CDR3 is TGCGCCAGCAGCCAAGCGGCTAGCGGGGCGAGCACCGGGGAGCTGTTTTTT. The encoded protein is CASSQAASGASTGELFF.

This clonotype counts as medium-sized. The library was prepared for alpha chains; this beta chain is a stray read, so its frequency means little. The chain has TRBV6-1 and TRBJ2-3; the D call may be TRBD1 or TRBD2 (5 bases each). The germline CDR1 and CDR2 sequences are MNHNS and SASEGT. Trimming stripped 9 bases from V and 6 bases from J, with 22 bases between. The CDR3 has 15 amino acids. CDR3 coding DNA: TGTGCCAGTACCGGGACGGAGTCCATTTTGGATACGCAGTATTTT. It specifies CASTGTESILDTQYF.

This clonotype appeared many times. This beta chain was picked up by a library intended for alpha chains and is off target, so its count carries little meaning. The rearrangement links TRBV7-3 to TRBJ2-3, with D perhaps assigned TRBD1 or TRBD2 (5 bases each). The CDR3 runs 14 residues. Germline CDR1 reads SGHTA; CDR2 reads FQGTGA. V shed 5 bases and J shed 7 bases, with 16 bases lying between them. The CDR3 reads CASSLNSGTNTQYF. As DNA, the CDR3 is TGTGCCAGCAGCCTAAATTCGGGGACGAATACGCAGTATTTT. Complete variable domain (other parts from reference TRBV7-3 and TRBJ2-3): GAGVSQTPSNKVTEKGKYVELRCDPISGHTALYWYRQSLGQGPEFLIYFQGTGAADDSGLPNDRFFAVRPEGSVSTLKIQRTERGDSAVYLCASSLNSGTNTQYFGPGTRLTVL.

Many counts were recorded for this clonotype. The size of this beta chain means little, since it is a stray read in a library made for alpha chains. V usage is TRBV29-1 and J usage is TRBJ2-4; possibly TRBD1 for D (6 bases). V dropped 5 bases and J dropped 0 bases, with 17 bases sitting between them. The CDR3 spans 16 residues. CDR1 and CDR2 (germline): SQVTM, ANQGSEA. The CDR3 nucleotides are TGCAGCGTTATCCCGGCTGGACAGTCAGCCAAAAACATTCAGTACTTC. Residues: CSVIPAGQSAKNIQYF.

This clonotype was picked up many times. Since it is a stray read in a library aimed at alpha chains, this beta chain has a size that is not meaningful. For the CDR3, the DNA is TGTGCCACCGAGGGGGGAGACACAGATACGCAGTATTTT. Protein sequence: CATEGGDTDTQYF. V is TRBV24-1 and J is TRBJ2-3; D possibly uses TRBD1 or TRBD2 (6 bases each). Deletions cut 9 bases from V and 2 bases from J, with 11 bases between. Germline CDR1 reads KGHDR; CDR2 reads SFDVKD. CDR3 size: 13 residues.

By share, this clonotype counts as medium-sized. This beta chain came through as a stray read in a library set up for alpha chains, and its size says little. This rearrangement joins TRBV30 to TRBJ1-1; the D is unclear. V was cut by 7 bases and J by 1 base, with 10 bases left in between. Germline-derived CDR1 and CDR2 are GTSNPN and SVGIG (reference sequence). The CDR3 length is 12 residues. The CDR3 here is CALRAGNTEAFF. CDR3 coding DNA: TGTGCCTTAAGGGCGGGGAACACTGAAGCTTTCTTT.

By its share, this clonotype is medium-sized. This beta chain appears as a stray read in a library generated for alpha chains; its size is not informative. The chain couples TRBV9 to TRBJ2-3; D is unresolved. Trimming left V 2 bases short and J 2 bases short, with 6 bases between. The CDR3 has 13 amino acids. Germline V gives CDR1 SGDLS, CDR2 YYNGEE. This CDR3 is CASSVASTDTQYF. For the CDR3, the DNA is TGTGCCAGCAGCGTCGCCTCCACAGATACGCAGTATTTT.

In its sample, this clonotype was seen many times. This beta chain was picked up by a library intended for alpha chains and is off target, so its count carries little meaning. The rearrangement uses TRBV28 and TRBJ2-4; no clear D gene. Trimming shortened V by 1 base and J by 8 bases, and 12 bases separated the two germline ends. There are 14 residues in the CDR3. The germline CDR1 and CDR2 sequences are MDHEN and SYDVKM. The CDR3 bases are TGTGCCAGCAGTTTATTAGTCGGTCGGGACATTCAGTACTTC. Translating gives CASSLLVGRDIQYF.

The sample holds many counts of this clonotype. This beta chain lies outside the target of a library built for alpha chains; its clone size means little. The chain employs TRBV7-3 and TRBJ1-5; D is unclear. With 6 bases removed from V and 3 bases from J, the gap between germline ends came to 9 bases. The CDR3 loop spans 13 amino acids. The germline gives CDR1 SGHTA, CDR2 FQGTGA. The CDR3 DNA reads TGTGCCAGCAGACCGGGTTTCAATCAGCCCCAGCATTTT. This sequence encodes CASRPGFNQPQHF.